The next 13 T cell receptor beta chains were all read from a single sample in a study of shared clonotypes between healthy human individuals. Sequenced by immunoSEQ multiplex PCR; TCRdb stores in-frame clones only, minus some. Among roughly 2.2 million clones listed, around 93% were seen once. Sequenced sample: naive CD4+ T cells from PBMCs. Subset described: CD45RA+ positively selected. The receptors stem from a man younger than 30 in good health. Some clones in this sample may be carry-over from other donors' samples.

J is TRBJ1-1 and V is TRBV7-3; D is uncertain. V was cut by 3 bases and J by 4 bases, with 12 bases left in between. The CDR3 runs 14 residues. Germline values: CDR1 SGHTA, CDR2 FQGTGA. The CDR3 loop is CASSLSPSSTEAFF. CDR3 coding DNA: TGTGCCAGCAGCTTGTCCCCATCTTCCACTGAAGCTTTCTTT.

The chain recombines TRBV7-9 with TRBJ2-7; D tentatively reads TRBD1 or TRBD2 (6 bases each). V dropped 5 bases and J dropped 3 bases, with 17 bases sitting between them. Germline values: CDR1 SEHNR, CDR2 FQNEAQ (reference sequence). The CDR3 runs to 15 residues. DNA of the CDR3: TGTGCCAGCAGCGGAGGGACAACTTACCACTACGAGCAGTACTTC. It is translated as CASSGGTTYHYEQYF.

The J gene is TRBJ1-1, the V gene TRBV18; D call uncertain. The ends were cut back, 5 bases at V and 3 bases at J, with 10 bases in the middle. Germline values: CDR1 KGHSH, CDR2 LQKENI. CDR3 length: 13 amino acids. The CDR3 region has the DNA TGTGCCAGCTCAAGCCGGGTGGACACTGAAGCTTTCTTT. Protein sequence: CASSSRVDTEAFF.

This sequence joins TRBV6-4 and TRBJ2-2; weak D call: TRBD1 (5 bases). Germline values: CDR1 MRHNA, CDR2 SNTAGT. The CDR3 covers 16 residues. V was trimmed by 6 bases and J by 3 bases, leaving 17 bases between them. The CDR3 protein is CASRPGPGRDTGELFF. The CDR3 DNA follows: TGTGCCAGCAGACCAGGACCAGGGCGCGACACCGGGGAGCTGTTTTTT.

This chain links TRBV7-9 with TRBJ1-3; D unclear. V lost 7 bases, J lost 6 bases, and 10 bases lay in between. The V gene's germline CDR1 is SEHNR and CDR2 FQNEAQ (reference sequence). The length of the CDR3 is 12 residues. DNA of the CDR3: TGTGCCAGCACCTACCTTGAAAACACCATATATTTT. This codes for CASTYLENTIYF. The full variable domain, its missing parts supplied by reference TRBV7-9 and TRBJ1-3, is DTGVSQNPRHKITKRGQNVTFRCDPISEHNRLYWYRQTLGQGPEFLTYFQNEAQLEKSRLLSDRFSAERPKGSFSTLEIQRTEQGDSAMYLCASTYLENTIYFGEGSWLTVV.

The chain is built from TRBV28 and TRBJ1-1; no clear D. The CDR3 runs 13 residues. V was shortened by 6 bases and J by 3 bases, with 11 bases between the two germline ends. Looked up from germline, CDR1 is MDHEN and CDR2 is SYDVKM. As DNA, the CDR3 is TGTGCCAGCAGCCTAGGACGGTACACTGAAGCTTTCTTT. This translates into CASSLGRYTEAFF.

The rearrangement uses TRBV18 and TRBJ2-3; 8 bases fit TRBD2. This CDR3 is built from 17 residues. CDR1 KGHSH and CDR2 LQKENI come from the germline V gene. The junction had 11 bases not matched to a gene; V was cut back by 4 bases and J by 2 bases. In nucleotides, the CDR3 is TGTGCCAGCTCACGATTCCATAGCGGGATAGACACAGATACGCAGTATTTT. Protein: CASSRFHSGIDTDTQYF.

This clone was detected only a few times. The chain links TRBV5-1 to TRBJ1-1, with TRBD1 identical over 7 bases. V lost 2 bases to trimming and J lost 1 base; unmatched junction nucleotides: 8. The germline V gene has CDR1 SGHRS and CDR2 YFSETQ. CDR3 length: 16 amino acids. The CDR3 DNA reads TGCGCCAGCAGCTTCAGGGGGGCCGACTCGAACACTGAAGCTTTCTTT. This gives the protein CASSFRGADSNTEAFF.

A note on this clone: Sequence at one end of the junction differs from germline and may be a read error. V is TRBV9 and J is TRBJ2-5; possible D gene TRBD1, 5 bases. Germline CDR1 is SGDLS and CDR2 is YYNGEE. The CDR3 is 13 amino acids. The CDR3: CASSASTGLPLDF. The CDR3 DNA reads TGTGCCAGCAGCGCCTCCACAGGTCTACCTCTAGACTTC.

The genes are TRBV10-3 and TRBJ2-7; 15 nucleotides line up with TRBD2. Per the germline V gene, CDR1 is ENHRY and CDR2 is SYGVKD. V was pared by 11 bases and J by 3 bases, with 8 bases of the junction left unmatched. The CDR3 spans 15 residues. CDR3 sequence reads: CAGGGLAGGVYEQYF. The CDR3 coding sequence is TGTGCCGGGGGGGGACTAGCGGGAGGTGTCTACGAGCAGTACTTC.

The chain recombines TRBV19 with TRBJ1-5; D unresolved. CDR3 length equals 12 residues. The ends were cut back, 2 bases at V and 4 bases at J, with 3 bases in the middle. Germline V gene sequence: CDR1 LNHDA, CDR2 SQIVND (reference sequence). The CDR3: CASSIWNQPQHF. The CDR3 DNA reads TGTGCCAGTAGTATATGGAATCAGCCCCAGCATTTT.

J is TRBJ2-5 and V is TRBV30; possibly TRBD2 for D (6 bases). The CDR3 is made up of 12 amino acids. The germline V gene has CDR1 GTSNPN and CDR2 SVGIG (reference sequence). Between the trimmed V and J ends, which lost 2 bases and 4 bases, there was a span of 8 bases. As DNA, the CDR3 is TGTGCCTGGAGTATGGGGGGAGAGACCCAGTACTTC. It specifies CAWSMGGETQYF.

V and J are TRBV7-9 and TRBJ2-3; D gene unclear. Germline loops: CDR1 SEHNR, CDR2 FQNEAQ (reference sequence). CDR3 length: 12 residues. The ends were cut back, 5 bases at V and 4 bases at J, with 7 bases in the middle. As DNA, the CDR3 is TGTGCCAGCAGCAGGTGGGCAGATACGCAGTATTTT. Encoded protein: CASSRWADTQYF. Supplemented by reference TRBV7-9 and TRBJ2-3, the full variable domain reads DTGVSQNPRHKITKRGQNVTFRCDPISEHNRLYWYRQTLGQGPEFLTYFQNEAQLEKSRLLSDRFSAERPKGSFSTLEIQRTEQGDSAMYLCASSRWADTQYFGPGTRLTVL.